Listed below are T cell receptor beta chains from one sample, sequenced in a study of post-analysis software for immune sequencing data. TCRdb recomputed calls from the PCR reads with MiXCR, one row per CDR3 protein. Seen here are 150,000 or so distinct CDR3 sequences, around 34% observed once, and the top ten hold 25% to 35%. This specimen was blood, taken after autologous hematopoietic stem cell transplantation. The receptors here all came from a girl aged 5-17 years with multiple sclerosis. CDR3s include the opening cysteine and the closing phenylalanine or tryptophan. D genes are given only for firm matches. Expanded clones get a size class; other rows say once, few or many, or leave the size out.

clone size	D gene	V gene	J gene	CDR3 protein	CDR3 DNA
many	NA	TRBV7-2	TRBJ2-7	CASSPRTGAYEQYF	TGTGCCAGCAGCCCCAGGACGGGGGCCTACGAGCAGTACTTC
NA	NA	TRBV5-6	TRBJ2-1	CASSVRVDEQFF	TGTGCCAGCAGCGTCAGGGTAGATGAGCAGTTCTTC
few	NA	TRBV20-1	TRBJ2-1	CSARATESSYNEQFF	TGCAGTGCTAGAGCCACGGAGAGCTCCTACAATGAGCAGTTCTTC
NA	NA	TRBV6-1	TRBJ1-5	CASSPVTNSNQPQHF	TGTGCCAGCAGTCCGGTGACTAATAGCAATCAGCCCCAGCATTTT
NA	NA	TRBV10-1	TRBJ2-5	CASSSGAIGRVQYF	TGCGCCAGCAGTTCGGGAGCCATCGGAAGGGTGCAGTACTTC
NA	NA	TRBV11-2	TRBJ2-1	CASSLSRGPYNEQFF	TGTGCCAGCAGTTTGTCGCGGGGCCCCTACAATGAGCAGTTCTTC
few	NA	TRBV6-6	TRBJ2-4	CASTGRFPIAKNIQYF	TGTGCCAGCACGGGCAGGTTCCCCATAGCCAAAAACATTCAGTACTTC
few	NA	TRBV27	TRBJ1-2	CASFTAGWGYTF	TGTGCCAGCTTCACTGCAGGATGGGGCTACACCTTC
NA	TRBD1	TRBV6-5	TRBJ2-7	CASSSLHAGTGSYEQYF	TGTGCCAGCAGTTCCTTACATGCCGGGACAGGGAGCTACGAGCAGTACTTC
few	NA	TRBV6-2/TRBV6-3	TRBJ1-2	CASKRGLNYGYTF	TGTGCCAGCAAACGGGGACTCAACTATGGCTACACCTTC
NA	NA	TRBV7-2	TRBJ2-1	CASSPLARIHNEQFF	TGTGCCAGCAGCCCTCTAGCGCGGATACATAATGAGCAGTTCTTC
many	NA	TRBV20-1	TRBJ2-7	CSARGLGYEQYF	TGCAGTGCTAGAGGTTTGGGCTACGAGCAGTACTTC
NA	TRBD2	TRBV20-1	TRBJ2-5	CSARRPAGDNEQYF	TGCAGTGCTAGACGGCCAGCGGGAGACAATGAGCAGTACTTC
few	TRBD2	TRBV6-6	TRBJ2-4	CASTKGLAELAKNIQYF	TGTGCCAGCACCAAGGGACTAGCGGAGTTAGCCAAAAACATTCAGTACTTC
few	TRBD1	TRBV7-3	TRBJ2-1	CASSLRNPGTGGNEQFF	TGTGCCAGCAGCTTAAGGAACCCCGGGACAGGGGGTAATGAGCAGTTCTTC
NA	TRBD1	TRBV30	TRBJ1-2	CAWSGTVGYTF	TGTGCCTGGAGCGGGACAGTTGGCTACACCTTC
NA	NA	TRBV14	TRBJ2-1	CASSTQGHEQFF	TGTGCCAGCTCAACACAGGGCCATGAGCAGTTCTTC
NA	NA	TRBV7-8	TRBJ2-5	CASSLAPRLGETQYF	TGTGCCAGCAGCTTAGCGCCCCGGCTGGGAGAGACCCAGTACTTC
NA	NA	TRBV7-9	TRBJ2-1	CASSFLSQEQFF	TGTGCCAGCAGCTTCTTGTCCCAGGAGCAGTTCTTC
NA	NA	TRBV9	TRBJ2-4	CASSPVPGAKNIQYF	TGTGCCAGCAGCCCCGTGCCTGGGGCCAAAAACATTCAGTACTTC
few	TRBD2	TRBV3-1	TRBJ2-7	CASSRVSGSYEQYF	TGTGCCAGCAGCCGGGTTAGCGGGAGCTACGAGCAGTACTTC
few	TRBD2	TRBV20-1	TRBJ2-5	CSAFSAGAETQYF	TGCAGTGCTTTTTCGGCGGGAGCAGAGACCCAGTACTTC
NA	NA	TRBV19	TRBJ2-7	CASSRDGISYEQYF	TGTGCCAGTAGCCGGGACGGCATTTCCTACGAGCAGTACTTC
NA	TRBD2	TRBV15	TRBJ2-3	CATSSKALAGGDFADTQYF	TGTGCCACCAGCAGTAAAGCCCTTGCGGGAGGAGATTTTGCAGATACGCAGTATTTT
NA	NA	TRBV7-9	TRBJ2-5	CASSSHDEGIMKTQYF	TGTGCCAGCAGCTCCCACGACGAGGGAATAATGAAGACCCAGTACTTC
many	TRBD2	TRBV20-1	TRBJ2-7	CSARESGRNSYEQYF	TGCAGTGCTAGGGAAAGCGGGAGGAACTCCTACGAGCAGTACTTC
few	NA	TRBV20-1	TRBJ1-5	CSASVAGGNQPQHF	TGCAGTGCTAGTGTGGCAGGGGGCAATCAGCCCCAGCATTTT
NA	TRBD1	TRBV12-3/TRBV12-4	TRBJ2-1	CASTGTGLGSNEQFF	TGTGCCAGCACCGGGACAGGGCTTGGTTCAAATGAGCAGTTCTTC
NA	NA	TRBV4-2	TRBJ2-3	CASSRGGSLNAQRDTQYF	TGTGCCAGCAGCAGAGGGGGTAGCCTCAACGCCCAACGGGATACGCAGTATTTT
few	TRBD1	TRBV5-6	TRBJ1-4	CASSQGQDRGKLFF	TGTGCCAGCAGCCAGGGACAGGACCGGGGAAAACTGTTTTTT
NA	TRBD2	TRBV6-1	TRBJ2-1	CANSVRGTGLPNEQFF	TGTGCCAACAGTGTCCGAGGGACGGGACTACCCAATGAGCAGTTCTTC